These 32 T cell receptor beta chains share one sample of origin, sequenced in a study of control samples from healthy donors and cancer patients. The assay was immunoSEQ multiplex PCR, and TCRdb's table has in-frame clones only and misses some. Of about 170,000 clones listed, 93% are singletons. Sample: blood. The receptors stem from a woman aged 55-70 years in good health.

The CDR3 region has the DNA TGTGCCAGCAGTTACGCGAATGAAAAACTGTTTTTT. It translates to CASSYANEKLFF. The rearrangement uses TRBV6-6 and TRBJ1-4; D unclear. Trimming shortened V by 2 bases and J by 5 bases, and 3 bases separated the two germline ends. CDR1 MNHNY and CDR2 SVGAGI come from the germline V gene (reference sequence). This CDR3 contains 12 residues.

This chain links TRBV3-1 (or the pseudogene TRBV3-2) with TRBJ1-1; 7 positions match TRBD1. This CDR3 region has 17 residues. With V trimmed by 6 bases and J by 3 bases, 16 bases remained unmatched. The germline V gene encodes CDR1 LGHDT and CDR2 YNNKEL (reference sequence). CDR3 in amino acids: CASSLILTGTAYTEAFF. The CDR3 DNA sequence: TGTGCCAGCAGTCTAATACTAACCGGGACAGCGTACACTGAAGCTTTCTTT.

This chain joins TRBV5-1 and TRBJ2-3; a weak D match, TRBD2 (6 bases). This CDR3 has 15 amino acids. V was pared by 0 bases and J by 5 bases, with 13 bases between. Germline CDR1 and CDR2: SGHRS and YFSETQ. The CDR3 region is CASSLAAGRGDTQYF. The DNA of the CDR3 is TGCGCCAGCAGCTTGGCGGCAGGGCGGGGAGATACGCAGTATTTT.

CDR3: CASSDRVEGYTF. CDR3 bases: TGTGCCAGCAGTGACAGGGTGGAAGGCTACACCTTC. The chain carries TRBV6-2 or TRBV6-3 and TRBJ1-2, with 7 bases identical to TRBD1. Germline V gene data show CDR1 as MNHEY and CDR2 as SVGEGT. The CDR3 is made up of 12 amino acids. The V segment lost 5 bases and the J segment 8 bases; nucleotides outside the gene matches: 5.

The chain carries TRBV7-9 and TRBJ1-2, with a weak D call TRBD1 (6 bases). V was trimmed by 1 base and J by 4 bases, leaving 13 bases between them. The CDR3 is 15 residues long. Germline V gene lookup returns CDR1 SEHNR and CDR2 FQNEAQ (reference sequence). CDR3: CASSLDGGSVYGYTF. The CDR3 nucleotides read TGTGCCAGCAGCTTAGATGGGGGCTCAGTCTATGGCTACACCTTC.

This clone was seen only once. This chain uses TRBV6-6 with TRBJ1-4, with D perhaps TRBD1 (6 bases). In germline, CDR1 is MNHNY, CDR2 SVGAGI (reference sequence). The CDR3 covers 15 residues. Between the trimmed V and J ends, which lost 6 bases and 7 bases, there was a span of 18 bases. CDR3 amino acids: CASSPEVATGEKLFF. The CDR3 DNA sequence: TGTGCCAGCAGCCCTGAGGTAGCGACAGGTGAAAAACTGTTTTTT.

The chain combines TRBV7-8 with TRBJ1-1, with TRBD1 as a possible D gene (6 bases). V gave up 4 bases and J gave up 4 bases, with 13 bases separating them. Germline CDR1 SGHVS, CDR2 FQNEAQ. The CDR3 is 14 residues long. DNA of the CDR3: TGTGCCAGCAGCTCAGGGGTCCAGACCACTGAAGCTTTCTTT. It specifies CASSSGVQTTEAFF.

The gene calls are TRBV21-1 and TRBJ2-1; TRBD2, the D gene given by the table, was not confirmed from the DNA. TRBV21-1 counts as a pseudogene. The CDR3 spans 15 residues. This CDR3 is CATRLAGESYNEQFF. The CDR3 nucleotides are TGTGCCACCCGACTAGCGGGGGAGTCCTACAATGAGCAGTTCTTC.

The chain employs TRBV14 and TRBJ2-5; TRBD1 matches at 7 bases. The CDR3 extends over 14 amino acids. CDR1 SGHDN and CDR2 FVKESK come from the germline V gene. J lost 7 bases, V lost 5 bases, and 10 bases had no gene match. CDR3 protein: CASSSNRGAVTQYF. The CDR3 nucleotides are TGTGCCAGCAGCTCTAACAGGGGAGCGGTGACCCAGTACTTC.

The J gene is TRBJ1-2, the V gene TRBV10-3; 7 bases line up with TRBD1. CDR3 length: 13 amino acids. The ends lost 3 bases at V and 6 bases at J; junction bases unmatched: 4. Germline lookup yields CDR1 ENHRY and CDR2 SYGVKD. The CDR3 loop reads CAISEDREHGYTF. For the CDR3, the DNA is TGTGCCATCAGTGAAGACAGGGAGCATGGCTACACCTTC.

The V call is TRBV6-5, the J call TRBJ1-4; D perhaps matches TRBD1 (6 bases). Germline V gene sequence: CDR1 MNHEY, CDR2 SVGAGI. V lost 2 bases and J 5 bases, leaving 9 bases between the germline ends. The CDR3 spans 14 residues. In nucleotides, the CDR3 is TGTGCCAGCAGTTACGGGGGCGTAAATGAAAAACTGTTTTTT. Amino acid sequence: CASSYGGVNEKLFF.

The genes are TRBV5-4 and TRBJ2-7, with D unresolved. The CDR3 runs to 14 residues. The germline V gene encodes CDR1 SGHNT and CDR2 YYREEE (reference sequence). Trimming took 4 bases from V and 4 from J, leaving 15 bases between them. This CDR3 reads CASSPGLATYEQYF. The CDR3 bases are TGTGCCAGCAGCCCGGGCCTGGCCACATACGAGCAGTACTTC.

This clone was observed a single time. V and J are TRBV7-8 and TRBJ2-3, with TRBD1 as a possible D gene (6 bases). CDR1 SGHVS and CDR2 FQNEAQ come from the germline V gene. The CDR3 runs 13 residues. Trimming removed 5 bases at V and 5 bases at J, with 11 bases between. The CDR3 spells CASSVDRRDTQYF. The CDR3 nucleotides read TGTGCCAGCAGCGTCGACAGGAGAGATACGCAGTATTTT. Full variable domain (rest looked up from reference TRBV7-8 and TRBJ2-3): GAGVSQSPRYKVAKRGQDVALRCDPISGHVSLFWYQQALGQGPEFLTYFQNEAQLDKSGLPSDRFFAERPEGSVSTLKIQRTQQEDSAVYLCASSVDRRDTQYFGPGTRLTVL.

The chain carries TRBV18 and TRBJ1-3, with 11 bases that match TRBD1. This CDR3 contains 20 residues. The germline V gene has CDR1 KGHSH and CDR2 LQKENI. J lost 4 bases, V lost 4 bases, and 18 bases had no gene match. CDR3 nucleotide sequence: TGTGCCAGCTCACACCTTCCGGGACAGGGGGGAATAGCCGGAGGAAACACCATATATTTT. Translating gives CASSHLPGQGGIAGGNTIYF.

This clone was recorded only once. CDR3: CASRERAGGLPINEQFF. The CDR3 DNA follows: TGTGCCAGTAGGGAACGAGCGGGGGGGCTTCCAATCAATGAGCAGTTCTTC. The chain is built from TRBV19 and TRBJ2-1, with 10 bases identical to TRBD2. The CDR3 extends over 17 amino acids. Germline V CDR1 and CDR2: LNHDA, SQIVND (reference sequence). The J segment lost 6 bases and the V segment lost 6 bases, leaving 14 bases of the junction unmatched. The full variable domain, rest sourced from reference TRBV19 and TRBJ2-1, is DGGITQSPKYLFRKEGQNVTLSCEQNLNHDAMYWYRQDPGQGLRLIYYSQIVNDFQKGDIAEGYSVSREKKESFPLTVTSAQKNPTAFYLCASRERAGGLPINEQFFGPGTRLTVL.

This chain joins TRBV19 and TRBJ1-4; weak D call: TRBD1 (5 bases). Per the germline V gene, CDR1 is LNHDA and CDR2 is SQIVND (reference sequence). V was cut by 2 bases and J by 7 bases, with 20 bases left in between. This CDR3 has 17 residues. The CDR3 coding sequence is TGTGCCAGTAGTATATCGGGACGGTCGGGCGCGAGTGAAAAACTGTTTTTT. The encoded protein is CASSISGRSGASEKLFF.

The chain has TRBV27 and TRBJ1-1, with D tentatively TRBD1 (6 bases). Germline V gene data show CDR1 as MNHEY and CDR2 as SMNVEV (reference sequence). The V and J ends lost 3 bases and 5 bases respectively, with 13 bases between them. The CDR3 spans 14 residues. The CDR3 reads CASSFNRALTEAFF. In DNA form, the CDR3 reads TGTGCCAGCAGTTTTAACAGGGCTTTGACTGAAGCTTTCTTT.

This chain connects TRBV7-8 to TRBJ2-7; 7 positions match TRBD2. The CDR3 runs 12 residues. Per germline, CDR1 SGHVS and CDR2 FQNEAQ. The V and J ends lost 8 bases and 5 bases, in that order; junction bases with no gene match: 6. The CDR3 here is CASWGGSHEQYF. The CDR3 nucleotides are TGTGCCAGCTGGGGGGGGTCCCACGAGCAGTACTTC. Looking up the rest from reference TRBV7-8 and TRBJ2-7 gives the full variable domain: GAGVSQSPRYKVAKRGQDVALRCDPISGHVSLFWYQQALGQGPEFLTYFQNEAQLDKSGLPSDRFFAERPEGSVSTLKIQRTQQEDSAVYLCASWGGSHEQYFGPGTRLTVT.

This clone was seen only once. The chain links TRBV5-8 to TRBJ2-7, with TRBD1 matching 8 bases. This CDR3 is 16 amino acids long. Germline lookup yields CDR1 SGHTS and CDR2 YDEGEE. With 3 bases clipped from V and 3 bases from J, the junction kept 11 bases outside the gene matches. In DNA form, the CDR3 reads TGTGCCAGCAGCTCTTGGACAGGGCAAGATCTCTACGAGCAGTACTTC. It specifies CASSSWTGQDLYEQYF.

V usage is TRBV5-1 and J usage is TRBJ1-6, with unresolved D. V lost 3 bases, J lost 12 bases, and 19 bases lay in between. The CDR3 totals 15 residues. CDR1 SGHRS and CDR2 YFSETQ come from the germline V gene. The CDR3 region has the DNA TGCGCCAGCAGCTCGAGCGGTAACAGAGAAGAACCCCTCCACTTT. Protein product: CASSSSGNREEPLHF.

This clone was detected only a few times. V gene TRBV11-2 combines with J gene TRBJ2-7; TRBD1 might be the D (5 bases). The length of the CDR3 is 14 residues. CDR1 is SGHAT and CDR2 is FQNNGV in the germline V gene. V dropped 7 bases and J dropped 6 bases, with 19 bases sitting between them. CDR3 region: CASTLGVGKPEQYF. CDR3 bases: TGTGCCAGCACCCTAGGGGTAGGCAAGCCCGAGCAGTACTTC.

The V gene is TRBV20-1, the J gene TRBJ2-3; 11 nucleotides align to TRBD2. This CDR3 region has 17 residues. From germline, CDR1 is DFQATT and CDR2 SNEGSKA (reference sequence). V was pared by 3 bases and J by 6 bases, with 14 bases of the junction left unmatched. Here the CDR3 DNA reads TGCAGTGCTAGTTTCTTTGGGCTAGCGGGGGGTCGGGATACGCAGTATTTT. Translating gives CSASFFGLAGGRDTQYF.

The chain is built from TRBV30 and TRBJ1-1; 8 bases agree with TRBD1. The CDR3 has 13 residues. Germline values: CDR1 GTSNPN, CDR2 SVGIG (reference sequence). V shed 5 bases, J shed 1 base, and the junction held 3 bases outside the gene matches. Here the CDR3 reads CAWEGQANTEAFF. The CDR3 coding sequence is TGTGCCTGGGAGGGACAGGCGAACACTGAAGCTTTCTTT.

DNA for the CDR3: TGTGCCTGGAGTGTACGAGGGGGGTTAAAACAGCCCCAGCATTTT. It specifies CAWSVRGGLKQPQHF. V usage is TRBV30 and J usage is TRBJ1-5; tentative D call: TRBD1 (6 bases). Germline-derived CDR1 and CDR2 are GTSNPN and SVGIG (reference sequence). The CDR3 spans 15 residues. V gave up 0 bases and J gave up 7 bases, with 16 bases separating them.

The chain combines TRBV29-1 with TRBJ1-2; D not resolved. Germline lookup yields CDR1 SQVTM and CDR2 ANQGSEA. V was shortened by 4 bases and J by 4 bases, with 13 bases between the two germline ends. The CDR3 has 13 amino acids. The CDR3 loop is CSVVSAQSYGYTF. The DNA of the CDR3 is TGCAGCGTTGTCAGTGCCCAAAGCTATGGCTACACCTTC.

The rearrangement joins TRBV27 to TRBJ1-6; D call uncertain. Between the trimmed V and J ends, which lost 6 bases and 2 bases, there was a span of 11 bases. The CDR3 covers 15 residues. CDR1 and CDR2 (germline): MNHEY, SMNVEV (reference sequence). In DNA form, the CDR3 reads TGTGCCAGCAGCCTCGTTCAGACCTATAATTCACCCCTCCACTTT. Translating gives CASSLVQTYNSPLHF.

This clone was counted once. The chain joins TRBV12-3 or TRBV12-4 to TRBJ1-5; weak D call: TRBD1 (5 bases). V lost 5 bases and J lost 4, with 6 bases in between. This CDR3 region has 12 residues. CDR3 amino acids: CASSQGNQPQHF. The DNA for the CDR3 is TGTGCCAGCAGTCAGGGAAATCAGCCCCAGCATTTT.

J is TRBJ1-1 and V is TRBV5-1; D is unclear. V shed 1 base and J shed 1 base, with 8 bases lying between them. Per the germline V gene, CDR1 is SGHRS and CDR2 is YFSETQ. The CDR3 is made up of 14 amino acids. Here the CDR3 reads CASSLTLKNTEAFF. The DNA of the CDR3 is TGCGCCAGCAGCTTGACTTTAAAGAACACTGAAGCTTTCTTT.

This clone has a single count. CDR3 coding DNA: TGTGCCAGCAGCTTACCGGCGGGGGGCCGTTCCGGGGAGCTGTTTTTT. As protein: CASSLPAGGRSGELFF. The rearrangement links TRBV7-8 to TRBJ2-2, with 8 bases matching TRBD2. From germline, CDR1 is SGHVS and CDR2 FQNEAQ. This CDR3 is 16 amino acids long. Trimming cost V 2 bases and J 6 bases; bases outside gene matches: 8. The variable domain in full, completed from reference TRBV7-8 and TRBJ2-2, reads GAGVSQSPRYKVAKRGQDVALRCDPISGHVSLFWYQQALGQGPEFLTYFQNEAQLDKSGLPSDRFFAERPEGSVSTLKIQRTQQEDSAVYLCASSLPAGGRSGELFFGEGSRLTVL.

The DNA of the CDR3 is TGCGCCAGCAGCCAAGGGGGTTCAAGGGGGCTCACTGAAGCTTTCTTT. Amino acids: CASSQGGSRGLTEAFF. The chain employs TRBV4-3 and TRBJ1-1; 7 bases map to TRBD1. Germline V gives CDR1 LGHNA, CDR2 YSLEER. The CDR3 covers 16 residues. J lost 4 bases, V lost 1 base, and 9 bases had no gene match.

The chain couples TRBV6-5 to TRBJ1-5; D gene ambiguous. V lost 6 bases and J lost 3, with 12 bases in between. This CDR3 has 14 amino acids. Germline V gives CDR1 MNHEY, CDR2 SVGAGI. Written as DNA, the CDR3 is TGTGCCAGCAGCCCAAAAGGGTACAATCAGCCCCAGCATTTT. This gives the protein CASSPKGYNQPQHF.

The gene calls are TRBV13 and TRBJ1-1; D is possibly TRBD1 (6 bases). The CDR3 consists of 14 residues. Germline assignment: CDR1 PRHDT and CDR2 FYEKMQ (reference sequence). V lost 0 bases and J lost 9, with 14 bases in between. The CDR3 DNA reads TGTGCCAGCAGCTTAGGCGGGACAATCTCAAAAGCTTTCTTT. This codes for CASSLGGTISKAFF. Full variable domain (rest looked up from reference TRBV13 and TRBJ1-1): AAGVIQSPRHLIKEKRETATLKCYPIPRHDTVYWYQQGPGQDPQFLISFYEKMQSDKGSIPDRFSAQQFSDYHSELNMSSLELGDSALYFCASSLGGTISKAFFGQGTRLTVV.